These T cell receptor beta chains were read from a single sample in a study of blood T cell repertoires in COVID-19. TCRdb's copy holds only in-frame clones and misses some; the assay was immunoSEQ multiplex PCR. The sample has around 100,000 clones, over 75% seen once; the top ten hold approximately 7.3%. The specimen sequenced was peripheral blood. The receptors here all came from a man aged 25 to 40 in a cohort sampled during active COVID-19. The CDR3 runs from the conserved cysteine through the conserved F or W. Each record gives: CDR3 protein, CDR3 DNA, J gene, CDR3 length, clone size, D gene, V gene. D genes are given only for firm matches. Clone size appears in some rows only: once, few, many, or a class for an expanded clone.

CDR3: CASSQDDRAATEAFF
DNA: TGCGCCAGCAGCCAAGATGACAGGGCGGCCACTGAAGCTTTCTTT
J: TRBJ1-1
length: 15
size: NA
D: TRBD1
V: TRBV4-3

CDR3: CATSVTYEQYF
DNA: TGTGCCACCAGTGTAACCTACGAGCAGTACTTC
J: TRBJ2-7
length: 11
size: NA
D: NA
V: TRBV24-1

CDR3: CSASLARGGQETQYF
DNA: TGCAGTGCTAGTTTGGCGCGGGGGGGCCAAGAGACCCAGTACTTC
J: TRBJ2-5
length: 15
size: NA
D: TRBD2
V: TRBV20-1

CDR3: CASSSRWDRDGDGYTF
DNA: TGTGCCAGTAGTTCCCGGTGGGACAGGGATGGGGATGGCTACACCTTC
J: TRBJ1-2
length: 16
size: NA
D: TRBD1
V: TRBV19

CDR3: CASSFTGTGSSYEQYF
DNA: TGTGCCAGCAGCTTTACCGGGACAGGGAGCTCCTACGAGCAGTACTTC
J: TRBJ2-7
length: 16
size: NA
D: TRBD1
V: TRBV7-2

CDR3: CAWSVGTENQPQHF
DNA: TGTGCCTGGAGTGTAGGAACAGAAAATCAGCCCCAGCATTTT
J: TRBJ1-5
length: 14
size: NA
D: NA
V: TRBV30

CDR3: CASSRTSGSYNEQFF
DNA: TGTGCCAGCAGCCGGACTAGCGGATCTTACAATGAGCAGTTCTTC
J: TRBJ2-1
length: 15
size: once
D: TRBD2
V: TRBV11-2

CDR3: CASSPTRGYTIYF
DNA: TGTGCCAGCAGTCCGACAAGAGGGTACACCATATATTTT
J: TRBJ1-3
length: 13
size: NA
D: NA
V: TRBV6-5

CDR3: CASSEGGESYEQYF
DNA: TGTGCCAGCAGCGAGGGAGGGGAGTCCTACGAGCAGTACTTC
J: TRBJ2-7
length: 14
size: NA
D: TRBD2
V: TRBV9

CDR3: CASSLGLAGTGELFF
DNA: TGTGCCAGCAGCCTAGGACTAGCGGGGACCGGGGAGCTGTTTTTT
J: TRBJ2-2
length: 15
size: NA
D: TRBD2
V: TRBV7-3

CDR3: CASSNRGQGAYEQYF
DNA: TGCGCCAGCAGTAACAGGGGGCAGGGGGCCTACGAGCAGTACTTC
J: TRBJ2-7
length: 15
size: many
D: TRBD1
V: TRBV5-1

CDR3: CASSLAMTDTEAFF
DNA: TGTGCCAGCAGCTTAGCAATGACAGACACTGAAGCTTTCTTT
J: TRBJ1-1
length: 14
size: NA
D: NA
V: TRBV7-2

CDR3: CASSEDSTADTEAFF
DNA: TGTGCCAGCAGTGAGGACTCTACGGCGGACACTGAAGCTTTCTTT
J: TRBJ1-1
length: 15
size: NA
D: NA
V: TRBV6-1

CDR3: CASSQVAGLQPQHF
DNA: TGTGCCAGCAGCCAAGTAGCCGGGTTACAGCCCCAGCATTTT
J: TRBJ1-5
length: 14
size: few
D: NA
V: TRBV3-1/TRBV3-2

CDR3: CASGLASGAGVSYNEQFF
DNA: TGTGCTAGTGGTTTGGCGTCCGGGGCGGGGGTCTCGTACAATGAGCAGTTCTTC
J: TRBJ2-1
length: 18
size: NA
D: TRBD2
V: TRBV12-5

CDR3: CAWSKGLAGGADTQYF
DNA: TGTGCCTGGAGTAAAGGACTAGCGGGGGGGGCAGATACGCAGTATTTT
J: TRBJ2-3
length: 16
size: NA
D: TRBD2
V: TRBV30

CDR3: CASSQDLRGRGAFF
DNA: TGTGCCAGCAGCCAAGATCTAAGGGGGCGCGGAGCTTTCTTT
J: TRBJ1-1
length: 14
size: NA
D: TRBD1
V: TRBV14

CDR3: CASGFRVDDEKLFF
DNA: TGTGCCAGCGGGTTCAGGGTTGACGATGAAAAACTGTTTTTT
J: TRBJ1-4
length: 14
size: NA
D: NA
V: TRBV6-5

CDR3: CASSRFSNQPQHF
DNA: TGTGCCAGCAGCCGTTTTAGCAATCAGCCCCAGCATTTT
J: TRBJ1-5
length: 13
size: NA
D: NA
V: TRBV2

CDR3: CASSRDSENIQYF
DNA: TGTGCCAGCAGCCGGGACAGTGAAAACATTCAGTACTTC
J: TRBJ2-4
length: 13
size: few
D: TRBD1
V: TRBV5-4

CDR3: CASKGKGQGYNSPLHF
DNA: TGTGCCAGTAAAGGGAAGGGACAGGGGTATAATTCACCCCTCCACTTT
J: TRBJ1-6
length: 16
size: NA
D: TRBD1
V: TRBV19

CDR3: CATSDLKSPSTDTQYF
DNA: TGTGCCACCAGTGATTTAAAGAGTCCTAGCACAGATACGCAGTATTTT
J: TRBJ2-3
length: 16
size: NA
D: NA
V: TRBV24-1

CDR3: CASSFSGGGYTF
DNA: TGTGCCAGCAGCTTTTCAGGGGGTGGCTACACCTTC
J: TRBJ1-2
length: 12
size: NA
D: TRBD1
V: TRBV7-9

CDR3: CASSVFRDSNEQFF
DNA: TGTGCCAGCAGCGTTTTCCGGGACTCCAATGAGCAGTTCTTC
J: TRBJ2-1
length: 14
size: once
D: NA
V: TRBV2

CDR3: CASSLSGGGGNTIYF
DNA: TGTGCCAGCAGCTTGAGCGGGGGCGGTGGCAACACCATATATTTT
J: TRBJ1-3
length: 15
size: NA
D: NA
V: TRBV5-4

CDR3: CASSPQGGDTEAFF
DNA: TGTGCCAGCTCACCCCAGGGAGGCGACACTGAAGCTTTCTTT
J: TRBJ1-1
length: 14
size: NA
D: NA
V: TRBV18

CDR3: CASSLTSGGAFSLEYEQYF
DNA: TGTGCCAGCAGCTTGACTAGCGGGGGGGCCTTTAGTCTCGAATACGAGCAGTACTTC
J: TRBJ2-7
length: 19
size: NA
D: TRBD2
V: TRBV7-8

CDR3: CASSLQRGDYNEQFF
DNA: TGTGCCAGCAGCCTACAGCGGGGGGACTACAATGAGCAGTTCTTC
J: TRBJ2-1
length: 15
size: NA
D: TRBD2
V: TRBV5-4

CDR3: CASSLRDSSSYEQYF
DNA: TGTGCCAGCAGCCTCAGGGACTCCAGCTCCTACGAGCAGTACTTC
J: TRBJ2-7
length: 15
size: once
D: NA
V: TRBV9

CDR3: CASSLSGGADEQYF
DNA: TGCGCCAGCAGCTTAAGCGGGGGGGCGGACGAGCAGTACTTC
J: TRBJ2-7
length: 14
size: NA
D: TRBD2
V: TRBV5-1

CDR3: CSVEVLVGGRGEQYF
DNA: TGCAGCGTTGAGGTTCTCGTTGGCGGGCGCGGCGAGCAGTACTTC
J: TRBJ2-7
length: 15
size: once
D: NA
V: TRBV29-1

CDR3: CASSGLAGGLYEQFF
DNA: TGTGCCAGCAGCGGACTAGCGGGGGGGCTGTATGAGCAGTTCTTC
J: TRBJ2-1
length: 15
size: few
D: TRBD2
V: TRBV7-9

CDR3: CSASRVDTGELFF
DNA: TGCAGTGCTAGTCGGGTCGACACCGGGGAGCTGTTTTTT
J: TRBJ2-2
length: 13
size: NA
D: NA
V: TRBV20-1

CDR3: CASRRGAGGGNYEQYF
DNA: TGTGCCAGCAGGAGAGGGGCCGGTGGGGGGAACTACGAGCAGTACTTC
J: TRBJ2-7
length: 16
size: NA
D: NA
V: TRBV2

CDR3: CASSMGTGFTYEQYF
DNA: TGTGCCAGTAGTATGGGGACAGGTTTTACCTACGAGCAGTACTTC
J: TRBJ2-7
length: 15
size: NA
D: TRBD1
V: TRBV19

CDR3: CASSPTGGQQPQHF
DNA: TGCGCCAGCAGCCCGACAGGGGGTCAACAGCCCCAGCATTTT
J: TRBJ1-5
length: 14
size: once
D: TRBD1
V: TRBV5-1

CDR3: CASRSTGSLYGYTF
DNA: TGTGCCAGCAGAAGCACAGGGTCCCTCTATGGCTACACCTTC
J: TRBJ1-2
length: 14
size: NA
D: NA
V: TRBV27

CDR3: CASSVTGGGAFF
DNA: TGTGCCAGCTCAGTAACTGGGGGAGGAGCTTTCTTT
J: TRBJ1-1
length: 12
size: NA
D: NA
V: TRBV18

CDR3: CAISDGGGDAGELFF
DNA: TGTGCCATCAGTGACGGGGGGGGAGATGCCGGGGAGCTGTTTTTT
J: TRBJ2-2
length: 15
size: NA
D: TRBD2
V: TRBV10-3

CDR3: CASSQVRGGEETQYF
DNA: TGTGCCAGCAGCCAAGTGCGGGGGGGCGAGGAGACCCAGTACTTC
J: TRBJ2-5
length: 15
size: NA
D: TRBD2
V: TRBV3-1/TRBV3-2

CDR3: CASSLGPVSGEAYEQYF
DNA: TGTGCCAGCAGCTTAGGGCCAGTCTCGGGAGAGGCCTACGAGCAGTACTTC
J: TRBJ2-7
length: 17
size: NA
D: NA
V: TRBV7-2

CDR3: CATSESPGNTEAFF
DNA: TGTGCCACCAGTGAGTCCCCGGGGAACACTGAAGCTTTCTTT
J: TRBJ1-1
length: 14
size: NA
D: NA
V: TRBV10-3

CDR3: CASSFRDRVWPQHF
DNA: TGTGCCAGCAGTTTCCGGGACAGGGTGTGGCCCCAGCATTTT
J: TRBJ1-5
length: 14
size: NA
D: TRBD1
V: TRBV28

CDR3: CASSIRVQGYEQYF
DNA: TGTGCCAGTAGTATTAGGGTCCAGGGCTACGAGCAGTACTTC
J: TRBJ2-7
length: 14
size: NA
D: NA
V: TRBV19

CDR3: CASSRDRVTEYF
DNA: TGTGCCAGCAGCCGGGACAGGGTAACTGAGTACTTC
J: TRBJ2-7
length: 12
size: NA
D: TRBD1
V: TRBV5-4

CDR3: CASSLGGQGVFGYTF
DNA: TGTGCCAGCAGCTTGGGGGGACAGGGGGTCTTTGGCTACACCTTC
J: TRBJ1-2
length: 15
size: NA
D: TRBD1
V: TRBV5-4

CDR3: CASSDGSGATGRNGYTF
DNA: TGTGCCAGCAGTGACGGGAGTGGTGCGACAGGGCGAAATGGCTACACCTTC
J: TRBJ1-2
length: 17
size: NA
D: TRBD1
V: TRBV6-4

CDR3: CATSDSRQEQFF
DNA: TGTGCCACCAGTGACTCAAGACAGGAGCAGTTCTTC
J: TRBJ2-1
length: 12
size: NA
D: NA
V: TRBV24-1

CDR3: CASRPGQTNINYGYTF
DNA: TGTGCCAGCAGACCGGGACAGACAAATATTAACTATGGCTACACCTTC
J: TRBJ1-2
length: 16
size: NA
D: TRBD1
V: TRBV7-2

CDR3: CASSPPGGGDQPQHF
DNA: TGTGCCAGCTCACCACCAGGAGGGGGGGATCAGCCCCAGCATTTT
J: TRBJ1-5
length: 15
size: NA
D: NA
V: TRBV18

CDR3: CASSIEGRLNTEAFF
DNA: TGTGCCAGTAGTATAGAGGGCAGATTGAACACTGAAGCTTTCTTT
J: TRBJ1-1
length: 15
size: once
D: NA
V: TRBV19

CDR3: CASSPLAAGNPTDTQYF
DNA: TGTGCCAGCTCACCACTCGCGGCGGGAAACCCCACAGATACGCAGTATTTT
J: TRBJ2-3
length: 17
size: NA
D: NA
V: TRBV18

CDR3: CASLQGVTGELFF
DNA: TGTGCCAGCCTACAGGGAGTCACCGGGGAGCTGTTTTTT
J: TRBJ2-2
length: 13
size: NA
D: NA
V: TRBV28

CDR3: CAISTSPGQGTDTQYF
DNA: TGTGCCATCAGCACCTCACCGGGACAGGGGACAGATACGCAGTATTTT
J: TRBJ2-3
length: 16
size: NA
D: TRBD1
V: TRBV10-3

CDR3: CASRPLAGLYNEQFF
DNA: TGTGCCAGCAGACCGCTAGCGGGCCTATACAATGAGCAGTTCTTC
J: TRBJ2-1
length: 15
size: NA
D: TRBD2
V: TRBV7-2

CDR3: CASSLVGGPETQYF
DNA: TGTGCCAGCAGCTTAGTAGGCGGTCCGGAGACCCAGTACTTC
J: TRBJ2-5
length: 14
size: NA
D: NA
V: TRBV7-7

CDR3: CASSPAGRGLFF
DNA: TGTGCCAGCAGCCCTGCGGGGCGTGGGCTGTTTTTT
J: TRBJ2-2
length: 12
size: NA
D: NA
V: TRBV7-2

CDR3: CASSWGPGQSYEQYF
DNA: TGTGCCAGCAGTTGGGGACCGGGACAGTCCTACGAGCAGTACTTC
J: TRBJ2-7
length: 15
size: NA
D: TRBD1
V: TRBV6-5

CDR3: CASSFSPRVNTEAFF
DNA: TGTGCCAGCAGCTTCTCACCTCGGGTAAACACTGAAGCTTTCTTT
J: TRBJ1-1
length: 15
size: NA
D: NA
V: TRBV7-2

CDR3: CASSPGSGGSYTQYF
DNA: TGTGCCAGCAGCCCGGGAAGCGGGGGTTCATATACGCAGTATTTT
J: TRBJ2-3
length: 15
size: NA
D: TRBD2
V: TRBV7-2